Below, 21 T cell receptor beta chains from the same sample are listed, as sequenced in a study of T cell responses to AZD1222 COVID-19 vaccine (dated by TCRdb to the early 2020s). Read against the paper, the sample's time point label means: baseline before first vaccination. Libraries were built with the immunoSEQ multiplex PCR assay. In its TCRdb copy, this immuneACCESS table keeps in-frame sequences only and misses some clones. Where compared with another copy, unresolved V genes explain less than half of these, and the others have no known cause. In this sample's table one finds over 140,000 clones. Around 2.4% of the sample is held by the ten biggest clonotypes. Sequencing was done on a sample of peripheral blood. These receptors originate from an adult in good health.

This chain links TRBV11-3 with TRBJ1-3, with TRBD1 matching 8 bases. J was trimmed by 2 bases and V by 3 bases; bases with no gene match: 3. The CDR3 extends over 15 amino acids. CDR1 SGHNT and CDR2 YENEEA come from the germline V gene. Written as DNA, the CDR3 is TGTGCCAGCAGCTTCGCCAGGGGGCCTGGAAACACCATATATTTT. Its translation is CASSFARGPGNTIYF.

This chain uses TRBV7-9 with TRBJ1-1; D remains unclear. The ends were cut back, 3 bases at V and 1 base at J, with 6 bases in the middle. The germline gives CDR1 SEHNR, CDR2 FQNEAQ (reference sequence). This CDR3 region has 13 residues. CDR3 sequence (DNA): TGTGCCAGCAGCTTTTCAGGGAACACTGAAGCTTTCTTT. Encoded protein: CASSFSGNTEAFF.

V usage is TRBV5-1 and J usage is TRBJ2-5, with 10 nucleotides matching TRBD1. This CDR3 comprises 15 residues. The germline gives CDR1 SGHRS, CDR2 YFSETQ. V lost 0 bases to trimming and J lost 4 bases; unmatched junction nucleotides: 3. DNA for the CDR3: TGCGCCAGCAGCTTGGTGACAGGGGGCGCAGAGACCCAGTACTTC. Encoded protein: CASSLVTGGAETQYF.

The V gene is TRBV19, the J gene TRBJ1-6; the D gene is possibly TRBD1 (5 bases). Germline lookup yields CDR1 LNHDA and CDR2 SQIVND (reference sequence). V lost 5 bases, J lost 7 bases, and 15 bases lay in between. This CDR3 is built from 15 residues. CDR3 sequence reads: CASSLQGPVNSPLHF. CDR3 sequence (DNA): TGTGCCAGTAGTCTCCAGGGTCCGGTGAATTCACCCCTCCACTTT.

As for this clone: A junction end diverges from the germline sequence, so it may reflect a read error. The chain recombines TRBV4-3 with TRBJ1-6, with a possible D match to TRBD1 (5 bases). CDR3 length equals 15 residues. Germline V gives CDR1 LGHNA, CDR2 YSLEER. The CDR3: CASSPTDSDNSPLHF. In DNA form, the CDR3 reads TGCGCCAGCAGCCCAACAGACAGTGATAACTCACCCCTCCACTTT.

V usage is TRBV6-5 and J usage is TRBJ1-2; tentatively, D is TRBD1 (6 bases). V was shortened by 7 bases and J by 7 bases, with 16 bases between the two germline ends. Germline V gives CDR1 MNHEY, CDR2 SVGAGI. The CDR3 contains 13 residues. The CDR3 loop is CASKPRQAGGYTF. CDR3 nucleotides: TGTGCCAGCAAGCCCCGACAGGCGGGTGGCTACACCTTC.

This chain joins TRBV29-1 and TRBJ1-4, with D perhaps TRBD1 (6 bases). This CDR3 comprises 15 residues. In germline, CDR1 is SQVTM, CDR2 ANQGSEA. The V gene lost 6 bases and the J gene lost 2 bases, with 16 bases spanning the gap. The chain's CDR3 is CSVGATGTTNEKLFF. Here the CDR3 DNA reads TGCAGCGTGGGGGCGACAGGCACTACTAATGAAAAACTGTTTTTT.

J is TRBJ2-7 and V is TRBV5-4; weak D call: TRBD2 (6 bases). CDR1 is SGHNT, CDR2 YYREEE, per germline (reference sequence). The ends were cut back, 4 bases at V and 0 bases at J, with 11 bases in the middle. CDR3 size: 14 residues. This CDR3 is CASSGGLTSYEQYF. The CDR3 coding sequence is TGTGCCAGCAGCGGTGGACTAACCTCCTACGAGCAGTACTTC. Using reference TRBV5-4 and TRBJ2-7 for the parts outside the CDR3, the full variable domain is ETGVTQSPTHLIKTRGQQVTLRCSSQSGHNTVSWYQQALGQGPQFIFQYYREEENGRGNFPPRFSGLQFPNYSSELNVNALELDDSALYLCASSGGLTSYEQYFGPGTRLTVT.

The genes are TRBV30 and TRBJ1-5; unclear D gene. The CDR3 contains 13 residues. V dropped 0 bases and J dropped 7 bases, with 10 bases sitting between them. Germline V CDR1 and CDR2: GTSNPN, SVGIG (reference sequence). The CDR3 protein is CAWSVREGQPQHF. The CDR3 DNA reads TGTGCCTGGAGTGTAAGGGAAGGGCAGCCCCAGCATTTT.

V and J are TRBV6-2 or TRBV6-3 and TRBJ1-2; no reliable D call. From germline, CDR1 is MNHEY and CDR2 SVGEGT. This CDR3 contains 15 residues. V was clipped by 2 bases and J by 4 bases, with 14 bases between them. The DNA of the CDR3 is TGTGCCAGCAGTTACGACCCAAGGACGGCCTATGGCTACACCTTC. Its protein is CASSYDPRTAYGYTF.

This CDR3 is CASSLTSGGSRRDTQYF. CDR3 nucleotides: TGCGCCAGCAGCTTGACTAGCGGGGGGTCCCGCAGGGATACGCAGTATTTT. The chain carries TRBV5-1 and TRBJ2-3, with TRBD2 identical over 12 bases. The CDR3 totals 17 residues. Trimming cost V 1 base and J 6 bases; bases outside gene matches: 9. Germline loops: CDR1 SGHRS, CDR2 YFSETQ.

The CDR3 is CATSRDYSGGQPQHF. CDR3 nucleotide sequence: TGTGCCACCAGCAGAGATTATTCAGGGGGGCAGCCCCAGCATTTT. The rearrangement uses TRBV15 and TRBJ1-5, with 7 nucleotides matching TRBD1. V dropped 0 bases and J dropped 7; count of bases not matched to a gene: 6. CDR1 and CDR2 (germline): LNHNV, YYDKDF (reference sequence). This CDR3 is built from 15 residues.

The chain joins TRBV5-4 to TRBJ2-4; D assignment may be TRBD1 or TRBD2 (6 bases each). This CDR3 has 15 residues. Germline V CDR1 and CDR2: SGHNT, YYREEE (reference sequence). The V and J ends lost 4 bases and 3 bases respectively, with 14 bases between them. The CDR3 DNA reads TGTGCCAGCAGCACAAGGGGGGACATCAAAAACATTCAGTACTTC. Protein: CASSTRGDIKNIQYF.

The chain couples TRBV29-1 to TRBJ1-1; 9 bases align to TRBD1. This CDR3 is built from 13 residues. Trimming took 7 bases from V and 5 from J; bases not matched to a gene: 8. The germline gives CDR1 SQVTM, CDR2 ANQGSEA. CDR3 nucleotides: TGCAGCGGTTTGACAGGGGGGCGGACTGAAGCTTTCTTT. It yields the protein CSGLTGGRTEAFF.

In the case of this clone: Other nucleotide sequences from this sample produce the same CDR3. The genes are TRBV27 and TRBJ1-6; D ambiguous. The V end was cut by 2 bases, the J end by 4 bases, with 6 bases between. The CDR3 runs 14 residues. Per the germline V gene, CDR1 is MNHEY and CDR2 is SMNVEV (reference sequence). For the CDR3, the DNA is TGTGCCAGCAGTTTAGAAGGATATAATTCACCCCTCCACTTT. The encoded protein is CASSLEGYNSPLHF.

The CDR3 DNA is TGTGCCAGCGGGGGTTCCCCACCTGGGGCCAACGTCCTGACTTTC. Protein sequence: CASGGSPPGANVLTF. The rearrangement uses TRBV28 and TRBJ2-6, with D perhaps matching TRBD1 or TRBD2 (5 bases each). This CDR3 is 15 amino acids long. Between the trimmed V and J ends, which lost 8 bases and 2 bases, there was a span of 13 bases. Per the germline V gene, CDR1 is MDHEN and CDR2 is SYDVKM.

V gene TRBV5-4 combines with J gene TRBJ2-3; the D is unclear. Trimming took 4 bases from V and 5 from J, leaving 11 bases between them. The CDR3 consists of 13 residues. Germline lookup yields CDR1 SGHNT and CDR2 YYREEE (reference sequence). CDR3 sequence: CASSPQTGDTQYF. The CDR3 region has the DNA TGTGCCAGCAGCCCGCAAACGGGAGATACGCAGTATTTT.

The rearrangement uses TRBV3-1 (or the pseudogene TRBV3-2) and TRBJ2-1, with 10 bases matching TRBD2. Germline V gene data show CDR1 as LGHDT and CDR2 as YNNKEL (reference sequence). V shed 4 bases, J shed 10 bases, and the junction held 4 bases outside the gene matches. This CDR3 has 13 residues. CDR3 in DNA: TGTGCCAGCAGCCCACTAGCGGGGAGAGAGCAGTTCTTC. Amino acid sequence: CASSPLAGREQFF.

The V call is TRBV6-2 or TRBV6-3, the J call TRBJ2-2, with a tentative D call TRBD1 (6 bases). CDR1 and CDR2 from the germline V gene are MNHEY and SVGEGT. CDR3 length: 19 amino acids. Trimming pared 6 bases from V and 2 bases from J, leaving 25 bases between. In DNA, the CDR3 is TGTGCCAGCAGCTTAAAGATTTTTGAATCCGGGACAAACACCGGGGAGCTGTTTTTT. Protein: CASSLKIFESGTNTGELFF.

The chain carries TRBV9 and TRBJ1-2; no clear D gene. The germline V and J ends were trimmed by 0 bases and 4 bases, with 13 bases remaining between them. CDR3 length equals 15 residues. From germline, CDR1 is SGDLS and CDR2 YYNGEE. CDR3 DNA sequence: TGTGCCAGCAGCGTAGCGGGCTCATCTCTCTATGGCTACACCTTC. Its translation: CASSVAGSSLYGYTF.

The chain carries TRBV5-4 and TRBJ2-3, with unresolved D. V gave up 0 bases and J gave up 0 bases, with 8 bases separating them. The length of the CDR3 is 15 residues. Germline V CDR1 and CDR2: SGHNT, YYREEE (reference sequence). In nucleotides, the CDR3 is TGTGCCAGCAGCTTGGCTTATGGAAGCACAGATACGCAGTATTTT. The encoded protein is CASSLAYGSTDTQYF.